This TCR beta chain was found in a study of blood T cell repertoires in COVID-19. Study-level background: There were acute and convalescent COVID-19 samples, and they came from the United States, Italy and Spain. PBMCs, B-cell-depleted T cells, or T cells were the source of the cDNA or gDNA that made up the material.

The CDR3 length is 13 residues. Germline CDR1 reads SNHLY; CDR2 reads FYNNEI. V was cut by 7 bases and J by 5 bases, with 9 bases left in between. Sequenced by immunoSEQ multiplex PCR; TCRdb stores in-frame clones only, minus some. The sample lists approximately 80,000 clones; 70% to 90% were seen once. Sequencing used peripheral blood. J is TRBJ1-6 and V is TRBV2; the D gene is possibly TRBD1 (6 bases). The sequence was collected from a man in his forties or fifties with COVID-19, enrolled during active disease. The DNA for the CDR3 is TGTGCCAGCATAAACAGGGATAATTCACCCCTCCACTTT. Its translation: CASINRDNSPLHF.